The 21 T cell receptor beta chains listed next were all sequenced from one sample in a study of T cell changes during pregnancy in multiple sclerosis. Produced via immunoSEQ multiplex PCR; TCRdb's table is partial and in-frame only. Among more than 10,000 clones listed, under 90% were seen once. The sequencing used CD8+ T cells from peripheral blood mononuclear cells, collected after pregnancy. The receptor source for this set is a female donor in good health, enrolled as a control in a pregnancy study.

This chain links TRBV28 with TRBJ2-1; possible D gene TRBD1, 6 bases. CDR3 length: 14 residues. Trimming shortened V by 6 bases and J by 0 bases, and 9 bases separated the two germline ends. The germline CDR1 and CDR2 sequences are MDHEN and SYDVKM. CDR3: CASSTGSSYNEQFF. The CDR3 DNA is TGTGCCAGCAGCACAGGGAGCTCCTACAATGAGCAGTTCTTC.

The CDR3 DNA reads TGTGCCAGCAGCTTGGATGGCGGGACAGGGGGCCGGGACTATGGCTACACCTTC. Translating gives CASSLDGGTGGRDYGYTF. The chain couples TRBV5-4 to TRBJ1-2; 12 bases match TRBD1. V dropped 0 bases and J dropped 3; count of bases not matched to a gene: 9. The CDR3 extends over 18 amino acids. The germline gives CDR1 SGHNT, CDR2 YYREEE (reference sequence).

The chain combines TRBV28 with TRBJ2-1, with D uncertain. Germline CDR1 and CDR2: MDHEN and SYDVKM. With 1 base removed from V and 0 bases from J, the gap between germline ends came to 10 bases. CDR3 length: 16 amino acids. The CDR3 region has the DNA TGTGCCAGCAGTTTATTTAGTAGGAGCTCCTACAATGAGCAGTTCTTC. Encoded protein: CASSLFSRSSYNEQFF. The complete variable domain, with remaining parts taken from reference TRBV28 and TRBJ2-1, reads DVKVTQSSRYLVKRTGEKVFLECVQDMDHENMFWYRQDPGLGLRLIYFSYDVKMKEKGDIPEGYSVSREKKERFSLILESASTNQTSMYLCASSLFSRSSYNEQFFGPGTRLTVL.

The rearrangement links TRBV2 to TRBJ2-3, with D perhaps matching TRBD2 (6 bases). The V end lost 6 bases, the J end lost 3 bases, and 7 bases lay between the germline ends. In germline, CDR1 is SNHLY, CDR2 FYNNEI. CDR3 length: 12 amino acids. The CDR3 nucleotides read TGTGCCAGCAGCGGGGGAACAGATACGCAGTATTTT. This gives the protein CASSGGTDTQYF.

The chain recombines TRBV28 with TRBJ2-1; possible D gene TRBD1, 5 bases. The CDR3 extends over 15 amino acids. Germline CDR1 reads MDHEN; CDR2 reads SYDVKM. Trimming took off 2 bases at V and 4 bases at J, with 12 bases between the two ends. This CDR3 is CASSLRQGPYNEQFF. The CDR3, as DNA: TGTGCCAGCAGTTTAAGGCAGGGCCCTTACAATGAGCAGTTCTTC.

This clone came up once. The chain has TRBV28 and TRBJ2-5; 9 positions match TRBD1. Germline assignment: CDR1 MDHEN and CDR2 SYDVKM. The CDR3 extends over 19 amino acids. With V trimmed by 4 bases and J by 3 bases, 18 bases remained unmatched. The CDR3 nucleotides are TGTGCCAGCAGTTCCTCAGTCCCGGGACAGGGCCGGCGAGAAGAGACCCAGTACTTC. Translating it yields CASSSSVPGQGRREETQYF. The full variable domain, rest sourced from reference TRBV28 and TRBJ2-5, is DVKVTQSSRYLVKRTGEKVFLECVQDMDHENMFWYRQDPGLGLRLIYFSYDVKMKEKGDIPEGYSVSREKKERFSLILESASTNQTSMYLCASSSSVPGQGRREETQYFGPGTRLLVL.

The chain links TRBV6-5 to TRBJ1-1; D gene uncertain. In germline, CDR1 is MNHEY, CDR2 SVGAGI. V was shortened by 2 bases and J by 1 base, with 5 bases between the two germline ends. The CDR3 length is 13 residues. The CDR3 sequence is CASSYGRNTEAFF. The CDR3 coding sequence is TGTGCCAGCAGTTACGGGCGGAACACTGAAGCTTTCTTT.

The V and J genes are TRBV28 and TRBJ1-6; D is perhaps TRBD1 (6 bases). This CDR3 has 17 amino acids. Trimming pared 7 bases from V and 0 bases from J, leaving 16 bases between. Germline V gives CDR1 MDHEN, CDR2 SYDVKM. The CDR3 region is CASIGGKARSYNSPLHF. The CDR3 region has the DNA TGTGCCAGCATTGGGGGCAAGGCCCGCTCCTATAATTCACCCCTCCACTTT.

The chain combines TRBV6-4 with TRBJ2-1, with 8 bases identical to TRBD2. Germline CDR1 MRHNA, CDR2 SNTAGT. The CDR3 spans 15 residues. V shed 3 bases, J shed 4 bases, and the junction held 5 bases outside the gene matches. DNA for the CDR3: TGTGCCAGCAGTGAGCGGGGGGACGGGTACAATGAGCAGTTCTTC. Translation gives CASSERGDGYNEQFF.

V and J are TRBV5-8 and TRBJ1-3; possibly TRBD1 for D (6 bases). Germline-derived CDR1 and CDR2 are SGHTS and YDEGEE. CDR3 length: 16 residues. V was shortened by 4 bases and J by 2 bases, with 16 bases between the two germline ends. CDR3 nucleotides: TGTGCCAGCAGCCACAGATTACAGGGAACTGGAAACACCATATATTTT. Protein sequence: CASSHRLQGTGNTIYF.

This rearrangement joins TRBV28 to TRBJ1-1; unclear D gene. The V gene's germline CDR1 is MDHEN and CDR2 SYDVKM. The V and J ends lost 3 bases and 3 bases respectively, with 5 bases between them. This CDR3 spans 12 amino acids. CDR3 residues: CASSFADTEAFF. The CDR3, as DNA: TGTGCCAGCAGTTTCGCGGACACTGAAGCTTTCTTT.

The J gene is TRBJ1-5, the V gene TRBV29-1, with 7 bases aligning to TRBD1. CDR1 is SQVTM, CDR2 ANQGSEA, per germline. The CDR3 runs 13 residues. Germline trimming cut 4 bases from V and 1 base from J; bases unmatched to any gene: 1. This CDR3 is CSVGGGSNQPQHF. The CDR3 DNA reads TGCAGCGTTGGAGGGGGCAGCAATCAGCCCCAGCATTTT.

The J gene is TRBJ1-1, the V gene TRBV5-4, with D perhaps matching TRBD1 (6 bases). This CDR3 region has 19 residues. Germline V gives CDR1 SGHNT, CDR2 YYREEE (reference sequence). The ends were cut back, 5 bases at V and 0 bases at J, with 26 bases in the middle. In DNA form, the CDR3 reads TGTGCCAGCAGAGCATCCTTACAGGGTCTGGAAACCATGAACACTGAAGCTTTCTTT. Amino acid sequence: CASRASLQGLETMNTEAFF.

This chain uses TRBV19 with TRBJ1-4; no clear D. V dropped 9 bases and J dropped 0 bases, with 14 bases sitting between them. Germline CDR1 reads LNHDA; CDR2 reads SQIVND (reference sequence). CDR3 length equals 15 residues. CDR3 nucleotides: TGTGCCAGCCAGACTCCTGGCTCAACTAATGAAAAACTGTTTTTT. Encoded protein: CASQTPGSTNEKLFF.

Here the CDR3 reads CASSLTRGGRTYEQYF. CDR3 coding DNA: TGCGCCAGCAGCCTAACTCGGGGGGGCCGAACCTACGAGCAGTACTTC. The genes are TRBV10-1 and TRBJ2-7; 8 nucleotides align to TRBD2. In germline, CDR1 is WNHNN, CDR2 SYGVQD (reference sequence). The CDR3 has 16 residues. V lost 6 bases, J lost 2 bases, and 12 bases stayed unmatched.

This chain joins TRBV28 and TRBJ2-1, with TRBD2 identical over 9 bases. The germline CDR1 and CDR2 sequences are MDHEN and SYDVKM. The CDR3 length is 16 residues. V dropped 5 bases and J dropped 0; count of bases not matched to a gene: 5. This CDR3 is CASSPAGGSSYNEQFF. The CDR3 DNA follows: TGTGCCAGCAGTCCGGCGGGAGGGAGCTCCTACAATGAGCAGTTCTTC.

The chain uses TRBV27 and TRBJ2-1, with 12 bases lining up with TRBD2. The CDR3 covers 15 residues. The germline V gene encodes CDR1 MNHEY and CDR2 SMNVEV (reference sequence). After removal of 4 bases from V and 7 bases from J, the junction contained 5 bases not matched to a gene. The CDR3 DNA follows: TGTGCCAGCAGTTCCGGACTAGCGGGGCTTAATGAGCAGTTCTTC. Translating it yields CASSSGLAGLNEQFF.

This clone appeared once. This chain connects TRBV6-4 to TRBJ2-2; TRBD2 might be the D (5 bases). The CDR3 runs to 15 residues. Germline V gives CDR1 MRHNA, CDR2 SNTAGT. V was shortened by 7 bases and J by 3 bases, with 15 bases between the two germline ends. CDR3 nucleotide sequence: TGTGCCAGCACCTTTACGGCCGGGGACACCGGGGAGCTGTTTTTT. Translation: CASTFTAGDTGELFF.

The genes are TRBV7-8 and TRBJ2-2, with 10 bases lining up with TRBD1. V lost 7 bases and J lost 5; bases outside the gene matches: 10. Per germline, CDR1 SGHVS and CDR2 FQNEAQ. The CDR3 is made up of 16 amino acids. CDR3 region: CASTIGTGATTGELFF. The CDR3 bases are TGTGCCAGCACCATTGGGACAGGGGCCACGACCGGGGAGCTGTTTTTT.

CDR3 sequence: CASSLNRGLDEQYF. As DNA, the CDR3 is TGTGCCAGCAGCTTAAACAGGGGGCTCGACGAGCAGTACTTC. V and J are TRBV7-2 and TRBJ2-7; 9 bases match TRBD1. There are 14 residues in the CDR3. Germline V gene lookup returns CDR1 SGHTA and CDR2 FQGNSA. Trimming removed 2 bases from V and 5 bases from J; junction bases left unmatched: 4.

The chain joins TRBV28 to TRBJ2-1; 7 nucleotides agree with TRBD2. V lost 1 base and J lost 7; bases outside the gene matches: 10. The CDR3 totals 16 residues. Germline V gene data show CDR1 as MDHEN and CDR2 as SYDVKM. For the CDR3, the DNA is TGTGCCAGCAGTTTATTAGGCGGGAGAGGGGATAATGAGCAGTTCTTC. Its translation is CASSLLGGRGDNEQFF.